This is a list of T cell receptor beta chains from one sample in a study of neurological immune-mediated disorders. MiXCR, applied by TCRdb to the 5' RACE reads, yields one record per CDR3 protein. The data show some 10,000 distinct CDR3 sequences, with 20% to 25% seen just once and around 15% held by the top ten. Sequenced sample: CD8+ T cells from blood. All receptors derive from a woman aged 40 to 50 with multiple sclerosis. Each CDR3 is given with its conserved first and last residue. A D gene is named only where the DNA matches it firmly. The size of a clone is reported for some rows only, either as once, few or many, or as a class for expanded clones.

j_call clone_size v_call d_call cdr3_aa cdr3_nt
TRBJ2-1 medium-sized TRBV6-5 . CASSYSMRNEQFF TGTGCCAGCAGTTACTCGATGAGGAATGAGCAGTTCTTC
TRBJ1-1 . TRBV5-1 . CASSLNAGQANTEAFF TGCGCCAGCAGCTTGAATGCAGGGCAGGCGAACACTGAAGCTTTCTTT
TRBJ2-1 . TRBV4-1 TRBD2 CASSQERTSAFEQFF TGCGCCAGCAGCCAAGAGCGGACTAGCGCTTTTGAGCAGTTCTTC
TRBJ1-5 many TRBV12-5 TRBD1 CASGLVPGTGRSTDNQPQQF TGTGCTAGTGGTTTGGTACCCGGGACAGGGAGATCCACGGATAATCAGCCCCAGCAATTT
TRBJ1-3 . TRBV29-1 . CSTRSSGNTIYF TGCAGCACCCGGAGCTCTGGAAACACCATATATTTT
TRBJ1-6 many TRBV12-3/TRBV12-4 . CASSSINSPLHF TGTGCCAGCAGTTCCATTAATTCACCCCTCCACTTT
TRBJ2-7 . TRBV12-5 . CASGPSLYEQYF TGTGCTAGTGGTCCTTCTTTATACGAGCAGTACTTC
TRBJ2-3 . TRBV2 . CASSLREGDTQYF TGTGCCAGCAGTCTACGGGAAGGAGATACGCAGTATTTT
TRBJ2-7 . TRBV5-1 . CASSFQRSYEQYF TGCGCCAGCAGCTTCCAGCGGTCCTACGAGCAGTACTTC
TRBJ2-1 many TRBV29-1 . CSVVGLNEQFF TGCAGCGTTGTAGGGCTCAATGAGCAGTTCTTC
TRBJ2-7 . TRBV7-8 TRBD1 CASSESRDRVYEQYF TGTGCCAGCAGCGAAAGCCGGGACAGGGTCTACGAGCAGTACTTC
TRBJ1-1 large TRBV13 TRBD1 CASGTGDPEAFF TGTGCCAGCGGGACAGGGGACCCTGAAGCTTTCTTT
TRBJ2-2 medium-sized TRBV29-1 TRBD2 CSVLAANTGELFF TGCAGCGTTCTAGCGGCAAACACCGGGGAGCTGTTTTTT
TRBJ2-3 many TRBV5-1 . CASSLSSGDTQYF TGCGCCAGCAGCCTGAGTTCCGGGGATACGCAGTATTTT
TRBJ1-1 medium-sized TRBV5-1 TRBD1 CASQNRTGGRGTEAFF TGCGCCAGCCAGAACAGGACAGGGGGCAGGGGCACTGAAGCTTTCTTT
TRBJ1-2 many TRBV5-1 . CASSKSEWGDYGYTF TGCGCCAGCAGCAAATCAGAGTGGGGAGACTATGGCTACACCTTC
TRBJ1-2 . TRBV4-1 . CASSPPDARGYTF TGCGCCAGCAGCCCTCCCGACGCTAGGGGCTACACCTTC
TRBJ2-4 medium-sized TRBV10-3 . CAISEGRGSKNIQYF TGTGCCATCAGTGAGGGTAGGGGATCCAAAAACATTCAGTACTTC
TRBJ2-3 . TRBV12-3/TRBV12-4 . CASSSRSGPLREDTQYF TGTGCCAGCAGTTCCCGGAGTGGACCACTTAGAGAGGATACGCAGTATTTT
TRBJ2-2 many TRBV7-8 TRBD1 CASSLSRRTGAGNGELFF TGTGCCAGCAGCTTAAGTCGTCGGACAGGGGCCGGGAACGGGGAGCTGTTTTTT
TRBJ2-3 medium-sized TRBV20-1 . CSAQGSYWPGTQYF TGCAGTGCCCAGGGGTCTTATTGGCCGGGTACGCAGTATTTT
TRBJ1-2 many TRBV12-3/TRBV12-4 . CASSLEGRHNYGYTF TGTGCCAGCAGTTTAGAGGGACGTCATAACTATGGCTACACCTTC
TRBJ2-4 medium-sized TRBV5-1 . CASSDPFAGALAKNIQYF TGCGCCAGCAGCGACCCTTTCGCCGGGGCTCTTGCCAAAAACATTCAGTACTTC
TRBJ1-2 many TRBV6-5 . CASSYRAADYGYTF TGTGCCAGCAGTTACCGGGCTGCCGACTATGGCTACACCTTC
TRBJ2-3 many TRBV6-2/TRBV6-3 TRBD1 CASSGTELTDTQYF TGTGCCAGCAGCGGGACAGAGCTCACAGATACGCAGTATTTT